Shown below are 23 T cell receptor beta chains from a single sample sequenced in a study of T-cell memory formation after mild COVID-19. Each CDR3 protein is one row after TCRdb ran MiXCR on the 5' RACE reads. The sample has 200,000 or so distinct CDR3 sequences; about 16% are singletons. The sample consisted of PBMCs or a T cell subset sorted from them (not recorded which). The receptor source for this set is an adult woman who had mild COVID-19 (a few samples of this study predate the infection). Cell type and time point are not known.

The chain uses TRBV20-1 and TRBJ2-5; 8 bases are shared with TRBD1. CDR1 DFQATT and CDR2 SNEGSKA come from the germline V gene (reference sequence). The CDR3 totals 14 residues. The V and J ends lost 6 bases and 5 bases, in that order; junction bases with no gene match: 11. Written as DNA, the CDR3 is TGCAGTGCCAATCGGGCAGGGGGCTCGGAGACCCAGTACTTC. Its translation: CSANRAGGSETQYF.

The chain recombines TRBV4-2 with TRBJ1-2; no clear D. Germline values: CDR1 LGHNA, CDR2 YNFKEQ. CDR3 size: 15 residues. V gave up 0 bases and J gave up 7 bases, with 15 bases separating them. DNA for the CDR3: TGTGCCAGCAGCCAAGATGTTACAGTTGGAAGTGGCTACACCTTC. Protein product: CASSQDVTVGSGYTF.

This clonotype was recorded a few times. The chain joins TRBV9 to TRBJ2-1; D unresolved. Deletions cut 0 bases from V and 0 bases from J, with 10 bases between. Germline values: CDR1 SGDLS, CDR2 YYNGEE. The CDR3 spans 16 residues. The CDR3 spells CASSVDGGSSYNEQFF. CDR3 in DNA: TGTGCCAGCAGCGTAGATGGCGGCAGCTCCTACAATGAGCAGTTCTTC.

The CDR3 DNA follows: TGTGCCAGCAGTCCGGACACTGGACGAACCCTAGCCAAAAACATTCAGTACTTC. This translates into CASSPDTGRTLAKNIQYF. The chain has TRBV6-6 and TRBJ2-4; D may be TRBD1 (5 bases). CDR1 is MNHNY and CDR2 is SVGAGI in the germline V gene (reference sequence). Trimming cost V 5 bases and J 0 bases, with 20 bases left between them. The CDR3 sequence is 18 residues long.

This clonotype was detected many times. The V gene is TRBV5-1, the J gene TRBJ2-1; 9 bases agree with TRBD1. The CDR3 runs 13 residues. Germline V gene sequence: CDR1 SGHRS, CDR2 YFSETQ. With 3 bases clipped from V and 9 bases from J, the junction kept 4 bases outside the gene matches. This chain's CDR3 is CASSSRQGVEQFF. The CDR3 bases are TGCGCCAGCAGCTCGAGACAGGGGGTTGAGCAGTTCTTC.

The chain recombines TRBV2 with TRBJ2-3, with D uncertain. Germline V gives CDR1 SNHLY, CDR2 FYNNEI. V was cut by 7 bases and J by 0 bases, with 14 bases left in between. This CDR3 has 15 amino acids. The CDR3 sequence is CASMGWAGSTDTQYF. For the CDR3, the DNA is TGTGCCAGCATGGGGTGGGCCGGTAGCACAGATACGCAGTATTTT.

The chain carries TRBV2 and TRBJ2-3, with D uncertain. Germline CDR1 reads SNHLY; CDR2 reads FYNNEI. This CDR3 is 15 amino acids long. V lost 4 bases and J 3 bases, leaving 14 bases between the germline ends. The CDR3 DNA sequence: TGTGCCAGCAGTGTAGGCAGGATTGGGACAGATACGCAGTATTTT. Protein: CASSVGRIGTDTQYF.

There are a few counts of this clonotype. The chain has TRBV5-1 and TRBJ2-1; no definite D call. Germline-derived CDR1 and CDR2 are SGHRS and YFSETQ. This CDR3 contains 14 residues. The V end lost 0 bases, the J end lost 5 bases, and 9 bases lay between the germline ends. The chain's CDR3 is CASSLGGADNEQFF. The CDR3 DNA follows: TGCGCCAGCAGCTTGGGAGGCGCAGACAATGAGCAGTTCTTC.

This clonotype was counted at least ten times. The rearrangement uses TRBV20-1 and TRBJ2-7; TRBD2 might be the D (6 bases). The CDR3 is made up of 18 amino acids. Germline CDR1 reads DFQATT; CDR2 reads SNEGSKA (reference sequence). The germline V and J ends were trimmed by 4 bases and 3 bases, with 28 bases remaining between them. DNA of the CDR3: TGCAGTGCTACCCCTCGGGGAGGCCGACGGGTCGGGGGCTACGAGCAGTACTTC. Its protein product is CSATPRGGRRVGGYEQYF.

In its sample, this clonotype was seen once. This chain links TRBV20-1 with TRBJ2-5, with TRBD2 matching over 9 bases. Per germline, CDR1 DFQATT and CDR2 SNEGSKA (reference sequence). Losses at the gene ends were 5 bases for V and 0 bases for J; bases not matched to a gene: 7. CDR3 size: 15 residues. Written as DNA, the CDR3 is TGCAGTGCTCAAGCGGGGGGCGCGTACCAAGAGACCCAGTACTTC. This encodes CSAQAGGAYQETQYF.

The genes are TRBV7-2 and TRBJ2-7; unclear D gene. Germline V gene lookup returns CDR1 SGHTA and CDR2 FQGNSA. V was clipped by 5 bases and J by 0 bases, with 8 bases between them. The CDR3 consists of 13 residues. CDR3 sequence reads: CASSNGASYEQYF. The CDR3 DNA sequence: TGTGCCAGCAGCAACGGTGCCTCCTACGAGCAGTACTTC.

This clonotype has only a few counts. The chain is built from TRBV30 and TRBJ2-7; D possibly corresponds to TRBD2 (6 bases). Germline-derived CDR1 and CDR2 are GTSNPN and SVGIG (reference sequence). V dropped 5 bases and J dropped 1 base, with 12 bases sitting between them. CDR3 length: 13 amino acids. CDR3 in amino acids: CAWAGRLSYEQYF. The CDR3 DNA is TGTGCCTGGGCGGGACGGTTATCCTACGAGCAGTACTTC.

The chain combines TRBV15 with TRBJ1-2; D remains ambiguous. Germline-derived CDR1 and CDR2 are LNHNV and YYDKDF (reference sequence). The CDR3 has 13 residues. Deletions cut 3 bases from V and 2 bases from J, with 7 bases between. The CDR3 DNA is TGTGCCACCAGCAGGGCGGGGAACTATGGCTACACCTTC. Protein: CATSRAGNYGYTF.

The chain links TRBV11-3 to TRBJ2-1, with D perhaps matching TRBD1 (6 bases). Trimming removed 8 bases from V and 9 bases from J, with 20 bases in between. There are 14 residues in the CDR3. The germline gives CDR1 SGHNT, CDR2 YENEEA. CDR3 DNA sequence: TGTGCCAGCCGTTCGCAGGGGTTGGGTGGTGAGCAGTTCTTC. This codes for CASRSQGLGGEQFF.

The rearrangement links TRBV2 to TRBJ2-3; D is ambiguous. V was cut by 3 bases and J by 4 bases, with 5 bases left in between. This CDR3 has 12 amino acids. CDR1 is SNHLY and CDR2 is FYNNEI in the germline V gene. Here the CDR3 DNA reads TGTGCCAGCAGTGATATCTCAGATACGCAGTATTTT. It is translated as CASSDISDTQYF.

The sample holds many counts of this clonotype. The chain combines TRBV5-1 with TRBJ1-1; D gene unclear. The length of the CDR3 is 14 residues. CDR1 SGHRS and CDR2 YFSETQ come from the germline V gene. With 0 bases removed from V and 1 base from J, the gap between germline ends came to 7 bases. This chain's CDR3 is CASSLVAGNTEAFF. Here the CDR3 DNA reads TGCGCCAGCAGCTTGGTGGCAGGGAACACTGAAGCTTTCTTT.

This clonotype was found a few times. This chain connects TRBV4-1 to TRBJ2-7; the D call may be TRBD1 or TRBD2 (5 bases each). Looked up from germline, CDR1 is MGHRA and CDR2 is YSYEKL. Trimming took off 4 bases at V and 2 bases at J, with 12 bases between the two ends. This CDR3 is 14 amino acids long. In DNA form, the CDR3 reads TGCGCCAGCAGCCCCGCCGGGGCAGCCTACGAGCAGTACTTC. Encoded protein: CASSPAGAAYEQYF.

This clonotype has just a few counts. This chain uses TRBV20-1 with TRBJ1-2, with D unresolved. Trimming stripped 5 bases from V and 2 bases from J, with 12 bases between. CDR1 DFQATT and CDR2 SNEGSKA come from the germline V gene (reference sequence). The CDR3 totals 13 residues. For the CDR3, the DNA is TGCAGTGCTCGTGCTGGAGCGAACTATGGCTACACCTTC. Translating it yields CSARAGANYGYTF.

V is TRBV7-3 and J is TRBJ2-7; maybe TRBD1 (5 bases). The germline V gene has CDR1 SGHTA and CDR2 FQGTGA. V was cut by 2 bases and J by 3 bases, with 14 bases left in between. CDR3 length: 15 amino acids. The CDR3 protein is CASSLSGNRDYEQYF. The CDR3 nucleotides read TGTGCCAGCAGCTTATCAGGGAACCGAGACTACGAGCAGTACTTC.

This chain links TRBV18 with TRBJ2-7, with TRBD2 matching 12 bases. Germline assignment: CDR1 KGHSH and CDR2 LQKENI. The V segment lost 4 bases and the J segment 7 bases; nucleotides outside the gene matches: 5. This CDR3 has 14 amino acids. The CDR3 protein is CASSLQLAGGEQYF. The CDR3 nucleotides are TGTGCCAGCTCACTTCAACTAGCGGGAGGTGAGCAGTACTTC.

The J gene is TRBJ2-1, the V gene TRBV5-1, with unresolved D. Germline V lookup: CDR1 SGHRS, CDR2 YFSETQ. This CDR3 has 13 amino acids. The V gene lost 2 bases and the J gene lost 5 bases, with 8 bases spanning the gap. CDR3 amino acids: CASSFRPNNEQFF. The CDR3 nucleotides read TGCGCCAGCAGCTTTCGACCAAACAATGAGCAGTTCTTC. The variable domain in full, with the rest retrieved from reference TRBV5-1 and TRBJ2-1, is KAGVTQTPRYLIKTRGQQVTLSCSPISGHRSVSWYQQTPGQGLQFLFEYFSETQRNKGNFPGRFSGRQFSNSRSEMNVSTLELGDSALYLCASSFRPNNEQFFGPGTRLTVL.

This clonotype has just a few counts. This chain links TRBV12-3 or TRBV12-4 with TRBJ2-7; the D gene is possibly TRBD2 (6 bases). This CDR3 is 14 amino acids long. V shed 0 bases and J shed 6 bases, with 12 bases lying between them. The CDR3 sequence is CASSLAGGGSEQYF. The CDR3 nucleotides are TGTGCCAGCAGTTTAGCGGGGGGAGGATCCGAGCAGTACTTC.

This chain uses TRBV9 with TRBJ2-2; 7 bases are a match to TRBD1. The CDR3 consists of 14 residues. The V gene's germline CDR1 is SGDLS and CDR2 YYNGEE. V lost 2 bases to trimming and J lost 4 bases; unmatched junction nucleotides: 2. The CDR3 bases are TGTGCCAGCAGCGTCGGGACAGTCACCGGGGAGCTGTTTTTT. Translation: CASSVGTVTGELFF.